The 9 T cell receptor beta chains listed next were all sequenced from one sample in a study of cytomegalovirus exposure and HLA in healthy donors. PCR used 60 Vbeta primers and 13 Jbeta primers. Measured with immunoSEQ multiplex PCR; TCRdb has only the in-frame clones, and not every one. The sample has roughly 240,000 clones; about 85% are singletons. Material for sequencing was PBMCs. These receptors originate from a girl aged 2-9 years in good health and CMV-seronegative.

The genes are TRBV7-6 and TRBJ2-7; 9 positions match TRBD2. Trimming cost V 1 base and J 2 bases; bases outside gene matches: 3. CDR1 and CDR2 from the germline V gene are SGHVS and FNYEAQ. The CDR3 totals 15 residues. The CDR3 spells CASSLGGGAPYEQYF. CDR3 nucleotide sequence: TGTGCCAGCAGCTTAGGCGGGGGGGCCCCCTACGAGCAGTACTTC.

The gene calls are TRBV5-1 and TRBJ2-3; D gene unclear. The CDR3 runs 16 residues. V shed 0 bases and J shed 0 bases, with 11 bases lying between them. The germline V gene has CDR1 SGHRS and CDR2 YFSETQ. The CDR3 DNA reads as TGCGCCAGCAGCTTGGTTGTGGGCGCTAGCACAGATACGCAGTATTTT. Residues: CASSLVVGASTDTQYF.

DNA for the CDR3: TGTGCCAGCAGCTCACTAGCGGGAGGTCGAGATACGCAGTATTTT. It is translated as CASSSLAGGRDTQYF. The J gene is TRBJ2-3, the V gene TRBV11-3; 12 bases agree with TRBD2. Germline values: CDR1 SGHNT, CDR2 YENEEA. Losses at the gene ends were 4 bases for V and 5 bases for J; bases not matched to a gene: 4. The CDR3 length is 15 residues.

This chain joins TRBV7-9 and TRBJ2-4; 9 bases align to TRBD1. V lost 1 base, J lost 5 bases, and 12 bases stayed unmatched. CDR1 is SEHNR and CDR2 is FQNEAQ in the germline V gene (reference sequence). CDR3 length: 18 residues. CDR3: CASSLGSAGWDRENIQYF. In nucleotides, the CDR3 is TGTGCCAGCAGCTTAGGCTCCGCGGGCTGGGACAGGGAAAACATTCAGTACTTC.

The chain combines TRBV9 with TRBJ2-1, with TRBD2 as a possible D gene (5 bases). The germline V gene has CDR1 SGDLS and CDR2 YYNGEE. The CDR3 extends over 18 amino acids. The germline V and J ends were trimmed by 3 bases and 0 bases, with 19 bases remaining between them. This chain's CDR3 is CASSEHPEGGGSYNEQFF. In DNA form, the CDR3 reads TGTGCCAGCAGCGAGCATCCAGAGGGCGGCGGCTCCTACAATGAGCAGTTCTTC.

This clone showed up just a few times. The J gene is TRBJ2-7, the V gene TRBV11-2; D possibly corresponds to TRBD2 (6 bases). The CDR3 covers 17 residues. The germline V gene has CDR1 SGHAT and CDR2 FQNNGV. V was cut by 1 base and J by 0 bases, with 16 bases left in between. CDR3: CASSLVQSGSSSYEQYF. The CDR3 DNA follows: TGTGCCAGCAGCTTAGTTCAGAGCGGGTCGAGCTCCTACGAGCAGTACTTC.

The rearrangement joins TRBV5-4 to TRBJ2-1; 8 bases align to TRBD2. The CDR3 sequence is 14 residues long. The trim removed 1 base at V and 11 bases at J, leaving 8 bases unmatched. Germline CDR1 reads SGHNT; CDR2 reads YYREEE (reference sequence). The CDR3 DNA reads TGTGCCAGCAGCTTGCCTAGCGGGCTAAACAAGCAGTTCTTC. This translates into CASSLPSGLNKQFF. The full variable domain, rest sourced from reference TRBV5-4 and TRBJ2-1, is ETGVTQSPTHLIKTRGQQVTLRCSSQSGHNTVSWYQQALGQGPQFIFQYYREEENGRGNFPPRFSGLQFPNYSSELNVNALELDDSALYLCASSLPSGLNKQFFGPGTRLTVL.

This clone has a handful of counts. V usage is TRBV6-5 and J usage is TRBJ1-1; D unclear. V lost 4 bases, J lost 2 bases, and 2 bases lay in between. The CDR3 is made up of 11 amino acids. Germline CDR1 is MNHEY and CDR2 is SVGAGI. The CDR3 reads CASSSNTEAFF. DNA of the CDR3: TGTGCCAGCAGTTCTAACACTGAAGCTTTCTTT.

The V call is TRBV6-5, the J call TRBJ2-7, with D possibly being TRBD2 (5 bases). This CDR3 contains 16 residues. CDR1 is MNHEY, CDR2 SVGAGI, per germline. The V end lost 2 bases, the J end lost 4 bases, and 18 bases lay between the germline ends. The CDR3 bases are TGTGCCAGCAGTTACCGGGGAACTCCCCCGTCTTACGAGCAGTACTTC. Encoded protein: CASSYRGTPPSYEQYF.